This T cell receptor beta chain was recorded in a study of preoperative IRX-2 immunotherapy in early breast cancer. Data came from immunoSEQ multiplex PCR; TCRdb stores just in-frame clones and leaves some out. The sample carries approximately 44,000 clones, less than 95% recorded once. Treatment given: preoperative locoregional IRX-2 cytokine immunotherapy. Patients received preoperative, locoregional IRX-2 cytokine immunotherapy in a phase Ib study. The CDR3 totals 15 residues. Germline lookup yields CDR1 SNHLY and CDR2 FYNNEI. Trimming took 5 bases from V and 5 from J; bases not matched to a gene: 4.

The receptor's source is a human donor with breast cancer. This specimen consisted of tumor tissue, obtained after IRX-2 immunotherapy. V is TRBV2 and J is TRBJ2-1, with 12 nucleotides matching TRBD1. This CDR3 is CASSPGQGAHNEQFF. The CDR3 coding sequence is TGTGCCAGCAGTCCGGGACAGGGGGCTCACAATGAGCAGTTCTTC. Supplemented by reference TRBV2 and TRBJ2-1, the full variable domain reads EPEVTQTPSHQVTQMGQEVILRCVPISNHLYFYWYRQILGQKVEFLVSFYNNEISEKSEIFDDQFSVERPDGSNFTLKIRSTKLEDSAMYFCASSPGQGAHNEQFFGPGTRLTVL.